This TCR beta chain was retrieved from a study of shared clonotypes between healthy human individuals. This table comes from immunoSEQ multiplex PCR, and its TCRdb copy is limited to in-frame clones, with some not included. The data show some 2,000,000 clones, approximately 94% seen once. Trimming took 6 bases from V and 5 from J; bases not matched to a gene: 5. The CDR3 consists of 14 residues. Germline V gives CDR1 MNHNS, CDR2 SASEGT. The chain employs TRBV6-1 and TRBJ2-2; TRBD1 aligns across 8 bases. The sequence was obtained from a man between 18 and 35 years old in good health. Sequences were obtained from naive CD4+ T cells sorted from blood. Subset noted: CD45RA+ positively selected. CDR3 sequence (DNA): TGTGCCAGCAGGACAGGGGAAGATACCGGGGAGCTGTTTTTT. This gives the protein CASRTGEDTGELFF.